Below, 18 T cell receptor beta chains from the same sample are listed, as sequenced in a study of blood T cell repertoires in COVID-19. The repertoire was sequenced with immunoSEQ multiplex PCR; TCRdb's copy has only in-frame clones and lacks some. The profile shows fewer than 200,000 clones, roughly 80% of them singletons. The specimen was peripheral blood. The receptors originated from a man aged 60 to 69 with acute or convalescent COVID-19.

The CDR3 region has the DNA TGTGCCACCAGCAGAGAGGGGACAGGGTGGGGCGAGCAGTACTTC. It specifies CATSREGTGWGEQYF. V and J are TRBV15 and TRBJ2-7; the match to TRBD1 covers 9 bases. Germline V lookup: CDR1 LNHNV, CDR2 YYDKDF (reference sequence). V trimming: 0 bases; J trimming: 6 bases; junction bases outside the gene matches: 6. CDR3 size: 15 residues.

The chain carries TRBV7-9 and TRBJ2-7; 11 positions match TRBD1. This CDR3 comprises 15 residues. V trimming: 5 bases; J trimming: 2 bases; junction bases outside the gene matches: 5. Per the germline V gene, CDR1 is SEHNR and CDR2 is FQNEAQ (reference sequence). The CDR3 is CASSPDRGRPYEQYF. In DNA, the CDR3 is TGTGCCAGCAGCCCGGACAGGGGGCGTCCCTACGAGCAGTACTTC.

With regard to this clone: At the DNA level, this CDR3 is encoded by other sequences in the same sample as well. The rearrangement uses TRBV5-1 and TRBJ1-5; perhaps TRBD1 as D (5 bases). Trimming shortened V by 1 base and J by 4 bases, and 12 bases separated the two germline ends. Germline V gene data show CDR1 as SGHRS and CDR2 as YFSETQ. This CDR3 has 15 amino acids. The CDR3 region is CASSLSGEGNQPQHF. CDR3 sequence (DNA): TGCGCCAGCAGCTTGTCCGGGGAGGGGAATCAGCCCCAGCATTTT.

The rearrangement uses TRBV9 and TRBJ2-2, with 8 bases aligning to TRBD1. V lost 4 bases to trimming and J lost 5 bases; unmatched junction nucleotides: 7. The germline CDR1 and CDR2 sequences are SGDLS and YYNGEE. The CDR3 runs to 15 residues. The CDR3 region is CASSIRDRGTGELFF. CDR3 sequence (DNA): TGTGCCAGCAGCATACGCGACAGGGGAACCGGGGAGCTGTTTTTT.

The chain combines TRBV3-1 (or the pseudogene TRBV3-2) with TRBJ2-5, with unresolved D. This CDR3 is built from 14 residues. The germline gives CDR1 LGHDT, CDR2 YNNKEL (reference sequence). Trimming stripped 0 bases from V and 2 bases from J, with 7 bases between. The DNA for the CDR3 is TGTGCCAGCAGCCAAGAACTAACACAAGAGACCCAGTACTTC. It codes for CASSQELTQETQYF.

The gene calls are TRBV24-1 and TRBJ2-1, with 11 bases that match TRBD2. The CDR3 length is 16 residues. The germline CDR1 and CDR2 sequences are KGHDR and SFDVKD. The J segment lost 8 bases and the V segment lost 4 bases, leaving 9 bases of the junction unmatched. In DNA form, the CDR3 reads TGTGCCACCAGTGACCGTACTAGCGGGGGCTTCCATGAGCAGTTCTTC. As protein: CATSDRTSGGFHEQFF.

The CDR3 nucleotides read TGCGCCAGCAGTAGAGGAGCAGGGGCTGACTATGGCTACACCTTC. Its protein is CASSRGAGADYGYTF. V gene TRBV10-2 combines with J gene TRBJ1-2, with D perhaps TRBD1 (6 bases). This CDR3 contains 15 residues. Germline V gene sequence: CDR1 WSHSY, CDR2 SAAADI. The V end was cut by 5 bases, the J end by 3 bases, with 16 bases between.

The gene calls are TRBV4-1 and TRBJ1-1; weak D call: TRBD1 (5 bases). The V end lost 0 bases, the J end lost 0 bases, and 11 bases lay between the germline ends. This CDR3 has 16 residues. The germline gives CDR1 MGHRA, CDR2 YSYEKL. In nucleotides, the CDR3 is TGCGCCAGCAGCCAAGATAGGAGGGGCGTGAACACTGAAGCTTTCTTT. Translated, it gives CASSQDRRGVNTEAFF.

This clone was observed a few times. Additional DNA sequences in this sample encode the identical CDR3. The chain recombines TRBV25-1 with TRBJ1-5, with 9 bases aligning to TRBD1. The CDR3 sequence is 12 residues long. Germline V CDR1 and CDR2: MGHDK, SYGVNS. V shed 8 bases and J 6 bases; nucleotides not matched to a gene: 2. CDR3 sequence (DNA): TGTGCCAGCGGACAGGGGTTTCAGCCCCAGCATTTT. This codes for CASGQGFQPQHF. Variable domain in full (rest from reference TRBV25-1 and TRBJ1-5): EADIYQTPRYLVIGTGKKITLECSQTMGHDKMYWYQQDPGMELHLIHYSYGVNSTEKGDLSSESTVSRIRTEHFPLTLESARPSHTSQYLCASGQGFQPQHFGDGTRLSIL.

J is TRBJ2-1 and V is TRBV7-2; the match to TRBD2 covers 7 bases. V was clipped by 8 bases and J by 6 bases; unmatched bases: 7. The germline gives CDR1 SGHTA, CDR2 FQGNSA. The CDR3 loop spans 13 amino acids. The DNA for the CDR3 is TGTGCCAGCGGGGGGGTCCTAGTCAATGAGCAGTTCTTC. Protein: CASGGVLVNEQFF.

The chain links TRBV6-1 to TRBJ2-1; D call uncertain. Germline V gene sequence: CDR1 MNHNS, CDR2 SASEGT. The CDR3 totals 15 residues. Trimming shortened V by 6 bases and J by 0 bases, and 12 bases separated the two germline ends. The CDR3 DNA sequence: TGTGCCAGCAGCGCTTCAGGTCCCTCCTACAATGAGCAGTTCTTC. Amino acids: CASSASGPSYNEQFF.

This chain uses TRBV25-1 with TRBJ2-2, with TRBD1 identical over 9 bases. This CDR3 contains 15 residues. The ends lost 10 bases at V and 5 bases at J; junction bases unmatched: 11. Germline V gives CDR1 MGHDK, CDR2 SYGVNS. For the CDR3, the DNA is TGTGCCACCAAGCGGAGACAGGGGGGAACCGGGGAGCTGTTTTTT. This gives the protein CATKRRQGGTGELFF.

This clone came up once. The rearrangement joins TRBV5-1 to TRBJ1-1, with D maybe TRBD1 (5 bases). Trimming pared 0 bases from V and 2 bases from J, leaving 11 bases between. Germline V CDR1 and CDR2: SGHRS, YFSETQ. CDR3 length equals 15 residues. CDR3 coding DNA: TGCGCCAGCAGCTTGGCGGTACAGGCCAACACTGAAGCTTTCTTT. It encodes CASSLAVQANTEAFF.

This clone has only a few counts. The chain combines TRBV2 with TRBJ1-1; 7 nucleotides line up with TRBD1. The CDR3 is 12 residues long. The trim removed 6 bases at V and 6 bases at J, leaving 4 bases unmatched. Germline CDR1 SNHLY, CDR2 FYNNEI. In nucleotides, the CDR3 is TGTGCCAGCAGAATGACAGGGTCTGAAGCTTTCTTT. Encoded protein: CASRMTGSEAFF.

The chain joins TRBV20-1 to TRBJ2-1; no clear D. In germline, CDR1 is DFQATT, CDR2 SNEGSKA (reference sequence). The CDR3 has 11 amino acids. V lost 4 bases to trimming and J lost 9 bases, with 10 bases between them. The CDR3 here is CSATLNFEQFF. In nucleotides, the CDR3 is TGCAGTGCTACTCTTAATTTTGAGCAGTTCTTC.

The chain employs TRBV5-1 and TRBJ1-2; TRBD1 might be the D (6 bases). The CDR3 has 15 amino acids. Germline CDR1 is SGHRS and CDR2 is YFSETQ. Trimming shortened V by 4 bases and J by 2 bases, and 15 bases separated the two germline ends. The CDR3 here is CASSRSDRPNYGYTF. CDR3 in DNA: TGCGCCAGCAGCCGAAGTGACAGGCCGAACTATGGCTACACCTTC.

The J gene is TRBJ2-7, the V gene TRBV30, with TRBD1 as a possible D gene (6 bases). The germline V gene encodes CDR1 GTSNPN and CDR2 SVGIG (reference sequence). The CDR3 has 16 residues. The V and J ends lost 4 bases and 1 base respectively, with 20 bases between them. The CDR3 is CAWNRTGKGGSYEQYF. In DNA form, the CDR3 reads TGTGCCTGGAACCGAACAGGGAAAGGAGGTTCCTACGAGCAGTACTTC.

The chain recombines TRBV2 with TRBJ2-4, with 7 bases lining up with TRBD1. J was trimmed by 9 bases and V by 4 bases; bases with no gene match: 12. Per germline, CDR1 SNHLY and CDR2 FYNNEI. This CDR3 region has 15 residues. CDR3 bases: TGTGCCAGCAGTGTAGAATCCCGACAGGGTTCCATTCAGTACTTC. Amino acids: CASSVESRQGSIQYF.